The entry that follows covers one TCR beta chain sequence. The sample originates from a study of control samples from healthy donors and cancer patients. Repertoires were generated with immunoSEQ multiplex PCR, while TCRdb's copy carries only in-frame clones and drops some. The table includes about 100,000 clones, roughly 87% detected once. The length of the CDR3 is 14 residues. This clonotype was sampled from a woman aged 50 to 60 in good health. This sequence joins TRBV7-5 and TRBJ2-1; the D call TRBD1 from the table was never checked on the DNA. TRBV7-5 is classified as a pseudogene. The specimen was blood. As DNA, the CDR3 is TGTGTCAGAAGCTTAGAGTGGACACGGCATGAGCAGTTCTTC. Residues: CVRSLEWTRHEQFF.